The sample holds a few counts of the clone carrying this T cell receptor beta chain. Its antigen is unidentified. Quantitative barcoded 5'-RACE was used to prepare TCR beta libraries. Using its own MiXCR run on the 5' RACE reads, TCRdb lists one record per CDR3 protein. The sample has more than 600,000 distinct CDR3 sequences; 15% to 20% are singletons. The record originates from a study of CD8 T cells in ankylosing spondylitis. V gave up 3 bases and J gave up 9 bases; unmatched junction bases: 6. The CDR3 extends over 15 amino acids. Germline V gene data show CDR1 as SGHAT and CDR2 as FQNNGV. Study conclusions and caveats: A motif of under ten highly homologous TCR beta variants was seen as apparently characteristic of ankylosing spondylitis blood. Enrichment of disease-linked clones was reportedly significant in matched ankylosing spondylitis synovial fluid.

The sequenced material came from blood, either unsorted or a sorted T cell fraction (not recorded which). This clonotype was obtained from a male donor with ankylosing spondylitis. The rearrangement uses TRBV11-2 and TRBJ2-2, with TRBD2 matching 11 bases. The chain's CDR3 is CASSFSGRASWELFF. CDR3 DNA sequence: TGTGCCAGCAGCTTTAGCGGGAGGGCCAGCTGGGAGCTGTTTTTT.